Shown below are 18 T cell receptor beta chains from a single sample sequenced in a study of Ad26.COV2.S vaccination and SARS-CoV-2 variants. Treatment: 15 to 20 received Ad26.COV2.S at low or high dose, single or two shots; a few received placebo; per-sample allocation not given. Specimens were obtained on day 63 following the first vaccine or placebo injection. Clones were read by immunoSEQ multiplex PCR, and TCRdb kept only the in-frame ones, dropping some. The repertoire holds 410,000 or so clones, with 75% to 95% as singletons. The specimen comprised peripheral blood, sampled in a trial of Ad26.COV2.S vaccine versus placebo. These receptors all stem from a person between 18 and 59 years old who received the Ad26.COV2.S COVID-19 vaccine or a placebo.

The rearrangement uses TRBV18 and TRBJ2-3; TRBD1 matches at 7 bases. This CDR3 contains 17 residues. The germline V gene has CDR1 KGHSH and CDR2 LQKENI. With V trimmed by 3 bases and J by 1 base, 10 bases remained unmatched. DNA for the CDR3: TGTGCCAGCTCACCCCTCGGACAAGGGGGCGGCACAGATACGCAGTATTTT. This gives the protein CASSPLGQGGGTDTQYF.

V and J are TRBV3-1 (or the pseudogene TRBV3-2) and TRBJ2-3; no clear D gene. This CDR3 is 16 amino acids long. Between the trimmed V and J ends, which lost 6 bases and 3 bases, there was a span of 19 bases. Germline V lookup: CDR1 LGHDT, CDR2 YNNKEL (reference sequence). CDR3 amino acids: CASSLIQLTVTDTQYF. Written as DNA, the CDR3 is TGTGCCAGCAGTTTAATCCAACTGACGGTAACAGATACGCAGTATTTT.

The CDR3 nucleotides are TGTGCCTGGAGTGTACCCCCGCTCCTAAGATTCTCCTACGAGCAGTACTTC. Protein sequence: CAWSVPPLLRFSYEQYF. The chain has TRBV30 and TRBJ2-7; D is unresolved. The CDR3 is 17 residues long. Looked up from germline, CDR1 is GTSNPN and CDR2 is SVGIG (reference sequence). V lost 0 bases, J lost 0 bases, and 18 bases lay in between.

The J gene is TRBJ2-5, the V gene TRBV3-1 (or the pseudogene TRBV3-2), with D possibly called TRBD1 or TRBD2 (5 bases each). From germline, CDR1 is LGHDT and CDR2 YNNKEL (reference sequence). The V gene lost 0 bases and the J gene lost 2 bases, with 13 bases spanning the gap. The CDR3 extends over 16 amino acids. CDR3 region: CASSQDPGRLQETQYF. CDR3 nucleotides: TGTGCCAGCAGCCAAGATCCGGGACGCCTACAAGAGACCCAGTACTTC.

The chain employs TRBV9 and TRBJ2-7, with TRBD2 matching over 11 bases. This CDR3 comprises 15 residues. Germline-derived CDR1 and CDR2 are SGDLS and YYNGEE. J lost 4 bases, V lost 3 bases, and 6 bases had no gene match. The CDR3 protein is CASSATGTSGYEQYF. CDR3 nucleotide sequence: TGTGCCAGCAGCGCCACCGGGACTAGCGGATACGAGCAGTACTTC. Full variable domain (rest looked up from reference TRBV9 and TRBJ2-7): DSGVTQTPKHLITATGQRVTLRCSPRSGDLSVYWYQQSLDQGLQFLIQYYNGEERAKGNILERFSAQQFPDLHSELNLSSLELGDSALYFCASSATGTSGYEQYFGPGTRLTVT.

The chain recombines TRBV29-1 with TRBJ2-1; 9 nucleotides line up with TRBD2. From germline, CDR1 is SQVTM and CDR2 ANQGSEA. V lost 4 bases and J lost 3; bases outside the gene matches: 1. CDR3 length: 13 amino acids. CDR3 sequence: CSVGTSDYNEQFF. CDR3 nucleotides: TGCAGCGTTGGGACTAGCGACTACAATGAGCAGTTCTTC.

In this sample, this clone turned up a few times. The chain links TRBV7-2 to TRBJ1-1, with TRBD1 matching over 7 bases. Germline CDR1 and CDR2: SGHTA and FQGNSA. The V segment lost 0 bases and the J segment 6 bases; nucleotides outside the gene matches: 1. This CDR3 comprises 13 residues. The DNA for the CDR3 is TGTGCCAGCAGCTTAGCAGGGGGCTCTGAAGCTTTCTTT. Amino acid sequence: CASSLAGGSEAFF.

This chain joins TRBV7-2 and TRBJ2-7; 7 bases match TRBD2. The CDR3 consists of 15 residues. V lost 3 bases and J lost 2; bases outside the gene matches: 7. The germline V gene has CDR1 SGHTA and CDR2 FQGNSA. CDR3 DNA sequence: TGTGCCAGCAGCTTTGTGGCGGGAGAGACCTACGAGCAGTACTTC. As protein: CASSFVAGETYEQYF. Together with reference TRBV7-2 and TRBJ2-7, the CDR3 gives the full variable domain: GAGVSQSPSNKVTEKGKDVELRCDPISGHTALYWYRQSLGQGLEFLIYFQGNSAPDKSGLPSDRFSAERTGGSVSTLTIQRTQQEDSAVYLCASSFVAGETYEQYFGPGTRLTVT.

CDR3 sequence (DNA): TGTGCCAGCAGCTTAGGGCGGCAAGAGACCCAGTACTTC. It encodes CASSLGRQETQYF. The chain links TRBV7-3 to TRBJ2-5; no clear D. The germline gives CDR1 SGHTA, CDR2 FQGTGA. V dropped 2 bases and J dropped 2 bases, with 6 bases sitting between them. CDR3 size: 13 residues.

Turning to this clone: Distinct nucleotide sequences in the sample also encode this CDR3. V is TRBV20-1 and J is TRBJ2-7; a possible D gene is TRBD2 (6 bases). This CDR3 is 12 amino acids long. The V gene's germline CDR1 is DFQATT and CDR2 SNEGSKA (reference sequence). Trimming stripped 3 bases from V and 0 bases from J, with 6 bases between. CDR3: CSASSGSYEQYF. The CDR3 DNA follows: TGCAGTGCTAGTAGCGGCTCCTACGAGCAGTACTTC.

The V and J genes are TRBV9 and TRBJ2-7; D possibly matches TRBD1 or TRBD2 (5 bases each). The germline gives CDR1 SGDLS, CDR2 YYNGEE. The CDR3 spans 14 residues. The V end was cut by 0 bases, the J end by 2 bases, with 9 bases between. CDR3 in DNA: TGTGCCAGCAGCGTAGGAGGGGTAACCTACGAGCAGTACTTC. Its translation: CASSVGGVTYEQYF. The variable domain in full, completed from reference TRBV9 and TRBJ2-7, reads DSGVTQTPKHLITATGQRVTLRCSPRSGDLSVYWYQQSLDQGLQFLIQYYNGEERAKGNILERFSAQQFPDLHSELNLSSLELGDSALYFCASSVGGVTYEQYFGPGTRLTVT.

This clone was detected only once. The chain combines TRBV6-5 with TRBJ2-7, with TRBD2 identical over 11 bases. The germline gives CDR1 MNHEY, CDR2 SVGAGI. The CDR3 has 15 amino acids. V shed 6 bases, J shed 2 bases, and the junction held 6 bases outside the gene matches. The CDR3 protein is CASRAGTSGTYEQYF. The CDR3 DNA follows: TGTGCCAGCAGGGCCGGGACTAGCGGAACCTACGAGCAGTACTTC.

The J gene is TRBJ2-7, the V gene TRBV3-1 (or the pseudogene TRBV3-2); TRBD2 matches at 7 bases. J gave up 4 bases and V 4 bases, and 4 bases lay outside the gene matches. Germline CDR1 and CDR2: LGHDT and YNNKEL (reference sequence). The CDR3 is 13 amino acids. The CDR3 spells CASSRAGVYEQYF. In nucleotides, the CDR3 is TGTGCCAGCAGCCGTGCGGGAGTATACGAGCAGTACTTC.

V is TRBV6-1 and J is TRBJ1-1; 9 bases are a match to TRBD1. V lost 2 bases, J lost 6 bases, and 10 bases stayed unmatched. The CDR3 consists of 16 residues. CDR1 and CDR2 (germline): MNHNS, SASEGT. For the CDR3, the DNA is TGTGCCAGCAGTGAACACCTGACAGGGGGTTTTGCTGAAGCTTTCTTT. Translating it yields CASSEHLTGGFAEAFF.

Only a few counts were recorded for this clone. V is TRBV30 and J is TRBJ1-5; no clear D. Trimming shortened V by 2 bases and J by 4 bases, and 18 bases separated the two germline ends. CDR1 and CDR2 (germline): GTSNPN, SVGIG (reference sequence). CDR3 length equals 16 residues. The CDR3 DNA reads TGTGCCTGGAGTCCCTCCCCTGGGCTGACTAATCAGCCCCAGCATTTT. Its protein is CAWSPSPGLTNQPQHF.

This chain links TRBV23-1 with TRBJ1-3; a weak D match, TRBD1 (5 bases). TRBV23-1 is labeled an ORF, and its function is uncertain. This CDR3 spans 17 amino acids. Trimming took off 4 bases at V and 1 base at J, with 17 bases between the two ends. The CDR3 region is CASSPPGLWLSGNTIYF. The DNA of the CDR3 is TGCGCCAGCAGTCCACCGGGACTGTGGCTATCTGGAAACACCATATATTTT.

V gene TRBV7-9 combines with J gene TRBJ1-6; D remains unclear. This CDR3 contains 15 residues. Trimming pared 1 base from V and 7 bases from J, leaving 11 bases between. Germline-derived CDR1 and CDR2 are SEHNR and FQNEAQ (reference sequence). CDR3 DNA sequence: TGTGCCAGCAGCTTAGTCGAGGAATCAAATTCACCCCTCCACTTT. Translation gives CASSLVEESNSPLHF.

This clone appeared once. J is TRBJ2-7 and V is TRBV11-2, with TRBD2 identical over 11 bases. The germline CDR1 and CDR2 sequences are SGHAT and FQNNGV. CDR3 length equals 14 residues. V lost 1 base and J lost 7; bases outside the gene matches: 3. The CDR3 nucleotides read TGTGCCAGCAGCTTAGGACTAGCGGGATCTGAGCAGTACTTC. Translation: CASSLGLAGSEQYF. The full variable domain, its missing parts supplied by reference TRBV11-2 and TRBJ2-7, is EAGVAQSPRYKIIEKRQSVAFWCNPISGHATLYWYQQILGQGPKLLIQFQNNGVVDDSQLPKDRFSAERLKGVDSTLKIQPAKLEDSAVYLCASSLGLAGSEQYFGPGTRLTVT.